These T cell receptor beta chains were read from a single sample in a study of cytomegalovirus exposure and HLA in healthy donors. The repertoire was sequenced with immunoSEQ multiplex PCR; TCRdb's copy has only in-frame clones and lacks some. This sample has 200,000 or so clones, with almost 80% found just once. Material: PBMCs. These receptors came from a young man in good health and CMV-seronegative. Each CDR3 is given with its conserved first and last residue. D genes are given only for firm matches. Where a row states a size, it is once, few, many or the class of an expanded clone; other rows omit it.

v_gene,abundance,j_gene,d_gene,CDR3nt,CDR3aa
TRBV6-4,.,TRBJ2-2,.,TGTGCCAGCAGTGTCCCGGGACACTACACCGGGGAGCTGTTTTTT,CASSVPGHYTGELFF
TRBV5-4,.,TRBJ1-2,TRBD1,TGTGCCAGCAGCGTGGGGGGACAGTTTAACTATGGCTACACCTTC,CASSVGGQFNYGYTF
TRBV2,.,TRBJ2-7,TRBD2,TGTGCCACCAGCGGGGACTCCTACGAGCAGTACTTC,CATSGDSYEQYF
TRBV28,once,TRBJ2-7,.,TGTGCCAGCGAGGGGGTTTACTACGAGCAGTACTTC,CASEGVYYEQYF
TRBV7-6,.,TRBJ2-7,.,TGTGCCAGCAGCCCACAGGGAACCTACGAGCAGTACTTC,CASSPQGTYEQYF
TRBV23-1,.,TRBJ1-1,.,TGCGCCAGCAGTCAATCGCCAGGCGAACCCCATTTCCTTTTCTTT,CASSQSPGEPHFLFF
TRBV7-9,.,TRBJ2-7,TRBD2,TGTGCCAGCAGCTTAGCCCCCGGGACTAGCGGGAGAGTCGAGCAGTACTTC,CASSLAPGTSGRVEQYF
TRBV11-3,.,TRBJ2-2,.,TGTGCCAGCAGCGACACAGGTTGGGTGGCGAACACCGGGGAGCTGTTTTTT,CASSDTGWVANTGELFF
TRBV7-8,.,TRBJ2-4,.,TGTGCCAGCAGCTTAGGGCGGGGTCGGGCCAAAAACATTCAGTACTTC,CASSLGRGRAKNIQYF
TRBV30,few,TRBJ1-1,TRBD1,TGTGCCTGGAGCCGAGGGACAGCCATGAACACTGAAGCTTTCTTT,CAWSRGTAMNTEAFF
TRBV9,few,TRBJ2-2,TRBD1,TGTGCCAGCAACCCCGGGGAGGACAGGGGTTGGGACACCGGGGAGCTGTTTTTT,CASNPGEDRGWDTGELFF
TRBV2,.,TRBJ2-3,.,TGTGCCAGCAGGCCCTCCAGGGGATACACAGATACGCAGTATTTT,CASRPSRGYTDTQYF